A single sample gave rise to the 28 T cell receptor beta chains below, sequenced in a study of OX40 agonist ivuxolimab in advanced cancers. Data came from immunoSEQ multiplex PCR; TCRdb stores just in-frame clones and leaves some out. The sample consists of fewer than 85,000 clones, around 92% of them appearing once. The specimen was CD4+ or CD8+ T cells sorted from blood, collected in a trial of the OX40 agonist ivuxolimab. All receptors come from an adult with an advanced solid tumor such as melanoma, head and neck, liver or kidney cancer.

V gene TRBV9 combines with J gene TRBJ1-1; TRBD1 agrees at 9 bases. There are 16 residues in the CDR3. Germline loops: CDR1 SGDLS, CDR2 YYNGEE. Losses at the gene ends were 3 bases for V and 5 bases for J; bases not matched to a gene: 11. The CDR3 protein is CASSAPRETGGTEAFF. CDR3 DNA sequence: TGTGCCAGCAGCGCTCCCCGTGAGACAGGGGGAACTGAAGCTTTCTTT.

The gene calls are TRBV27 and TRBJ2-5, with TRBD2 matching 13 bases. This CDR3 has 16 amino acids. V dropped 5 bases and J dropped 4; count of bases not matched to a gene: 7. Germline-derived CDR1 and CDR2 are MNHEY and SMNVEV (reference sequence). CDR3 residues: CASSPTSGGFGETQYF. The CDR3 DNA is TGTGCCAGCAGTCCGACTAGCGGGGGGTTTGGAGAGACCCAGTACTTC.

This clone was picked up one time. The genes are TRBV5-1 and TRBJ1-4; D might be TRBD1 (6 bases). This CDR3 is built from 16 residues. Germline V gene data show CDR1 as SGHRS and CDR2 as YFSETQ. V lost 4 bases and J lost 0, with 13 bases in between. The chain's CDR3 is CASSPNRGTTNEKLFF. CDR3 nucleotide sequence: TGCGCCAGCAGCCCCAATAGGGGGACAACTAATGAAAAACTGTTTTTT.

This chain links TRBV11-1 with TRBJ1-1; 7 bases agree with TRBD1. This CDR3 has 13 amino acids. Unmatched junction bases numbered 6, after V lost 5 bases and J lost 6 bases. Germline V gene sequence: CDR1 SGHAT, CDR2 FQDESV (reference sequence). CDR3 nucleotides: TGTGCCAGCAGCGTGGGGACAGTCTCTGAAGCTTTCTTT. It is translated as CASSVGTVSEAFF.

V and J are TRBV19 and TRBJ1-3; 8 nucleotides line up with TRBD1. The CDR3 consists of 14 residues. After removal of 10 bases from V and 5 bases from J, the junction contained 10 bases not matched to a gene. Germline V gives CDR1 LNHDA, CDR2 SQIVND (reference sequence). CDR3 DNA: TGTGCCACCCAGGGGGCAGGGGGCAGAAACACCATATATTTT. Residues: CATQGAGGRNTIYF.

V usage is TRBV6-4 and J usage is TRBJ2-1; 7 bases match TRBD1. This CDR3 has 11 amino acids. Germline trimming cut 9 bases from V and 5 bases from J; bases unmatched to any gene: 1. Germline V gene data show CDR1 as MRHNA and CDR2 as SNTAGT. The CDR3 DNA follows: TGTGCCAGACAGGGGAACAATGAGCAGTTCTTC. Protein sequence: CARQGNNEQFF.

This clone has only a few counts. This chain links TRBV27 with TRBJ1-1; D gene uncertain. V dropped 2 bases and J dropped 0 bases, with 4 bases sitting between them. The CDR3 spans 13 residues. Per germline, CDR1 MNHEY and CDR2 SMNVEV (reference sequence). CDR3 in amino acids: CASSLHLNTEAFF. The DNA of the CDR3 is TGTGCCAGCAGTTTACACTTGAACACTGAAGCTTTCTTT.

V usage is TRBV7-9 and J usage is TRBJ2-3; D unresolved. Trimming removed 0 bases at V and 2 bases at J, with 12 bases between. Germline loops: CDR1 SEHNR, CDR2 FQNEAQ (reference sequence). CDR3 length: 16 amino acids. This CDR3 reads CASSLAAHSNTDTQYF. The CDR3 region has the DNA TGTGCCAGCAGCTTAGCCGCTCACTCAAACACAGATACGCAGTATTTT.

The chain joins TRBV5-1 to TRBJ2-1, with 15 bases fitting TRBD2. CDR1 and CDR2 from the germline V gene are SGHRS and YFSETQ. The CDR3 consists of 20 residues. V was pared by 0 bases and J by 2 bases, with 9 bases of the junction left unmatched. The CDR3 here is CASSLASGLAGGPTYNEQFF. The CDR3 nucleotides are TGCGCCAGCAGCTTGGCATCGGGACTAGCGGGGGGTCCCACCTACAATGAGCAGTTCTTC.

V and J are TRBV7-8 and TRBJ2-1; TRBD2 aligns across 9 bases. This CDR3 contains 15 residues. Per the germline V gene, CDR1 is SGHVS and CDR2 is FQNEAQ. V was clipped by 5 bases and J by 8 bases; unmatched bases: 10. In DNA form, the CDR3 reads TGTGCCAGCAGCCAATGGGCGGGGGGGTCGGATGAGCAGTTCTTC. Its protein is CASSQWAGGSDEQFF. Looking up the rest from reference TRBV7-8 and TRBJ2-1 gives the full variable domain: GAGVSQSPRYKVAKRGQDVALRCDPISGHVSLFWYQQALGQGPEFLTYFQNEAQLDKSGLPSDRFFAERPEGSVSTLKIQRTQQEDSAVYLCASSQWAGGSDEQFFGPGTRLTVL.

V gene TRBV12-1 combines with J gene TRBJ1-5. TRBV12-1 is assigned pseudogene status. The CDR3 runs 14 residues. The CDR3 sequence is CASSFAKSNQPQHF. CDR3 sequence (DNA): TGTGCCAGCAGCTTTGCGAAGAGCAATCAGCCCCAGCATTTT.

The chain joins TRBV1 to TRBJ1-1; the table's TRBD1 call for D was not verified on the DNA. TRBV1 is recorded as a pseudogene. The CDR3 contains 15 residues. CDR3 sequence reads: CTSSQAGGGLETAFF. CDR3 DNA sequence: TGCACCAGCAGCCAAGCGGGTGGGGGCCTTGAGACAGCTTTCTTT.

V gene TRBV19 combines with J gene TRBJ2-1; D gene unclear. The V and J ends lost 1 base and 0 bases respectively, with 7 bases between them. The CDR3 is 15 amino acids. Germline V gives CDR1 LNHDA, CDR2 SQIVND (reference sequence). CDR3 loop: CASSIASRSYNEQFF. The DNA for the CDR3 is TGTGCCAGTAGTATAGCCTCCCGCTCCTACAATGAGCAGTTCTTC.

The chain employs TRBV7-2 and TRBJ2-5; the match to TRBD2 covers 10 bases. The CDR3 covers 15 residues. Losses at the gene ends were 2 bases for V and 5 bases for J; bases not matched to a gene: 5. The germline gives CDR1 SGHTA, CDR2 FQGNSA. The CDR3 DNA reads as TGTGCCAGCAGCTTACTAGCGGGGGTAGGGGAGACCCAGTACTTC. Protein product: CASSLLAGVGETQYF.

This chain's CDR3 is CASDTGTYEQYF. In DNA, the CDR3 is TGTGCCAGCGACACCGGTACCTACGAGCAGTACTTC. V usage is TRBV25-1 and J usage is TRBJ2-7, with D unclear. Per the germline V gene, CDR1 is MGHDK and CDR2 is SYGVNS. The CDR3 contains 12 residues. The V and J ends lost 8 bases and 2 bases respectively, with 10 bases between them.

The chain uses TRBV4-3 and TRBJ1-2, with D unresolved. Trimming pared 0 bases from V and 0 bases from J, leaving 14 bases between. Germline CDR1 and CDR2: LGHNA and YSLEER. This CDR3 is built from 17 residues. The CDR3 DNA follows: TGCGCCAGCAGCCAAGATCTACGGGTACCAACTAACTATGGCTACACCTTC. This translates into CASSQDLRVPTNYGYTF.

The J gene is TRBJ2-1, the V gene TRBV7-6; D call uncertain. V gave up 5 bases and J gave up 4 bases, with 6 bases separating them. The CDR3 loop spans 12 amino acids. The germline V gene has CDR1 SGHVS and CDR2 FNYEAQ. DNA of the CDR3: TGTGCCAGCAGCGAACTTTACAATGAGCAGTTCTTC. Protein product: CASSELYNEQFF.

This clone was seen just once. V and J are TRBV21-1 and TRBJ2-7; the table's D call TRBD2 went unverified against the DNA. TRBV21-1 is a pseudogene segment. The length of the CDR3 is 15 residues. CDR3: CASSNRGGGLYEQYF. The CDR3, as DNA: TGTGCCAGCAGCAATAGGGGGGGAGGCCTCTACGAGCAGTACTTC.

The rearrangement uses TRBV27 and TRBJ2-2; maybe TRBD2 (7 bases). This CDR3 region has 14 residues. Trimming removed 8 bases at V and 4 bases at J, with 14 bases between. The germline CDR1 and CDR2 sequences are MNHEY and SMNVEV (reference sequence). Here the CDR3 DNA reads TGTGCCAGCGACCCCCGGGGGGCCACCGGGGAGCTGTTTTTT. Translation: CASDPRGATGELFF.

The CDR3, as DNA: TGTGCCACCAGCAGTAGCGGCGCCCCAACGGATACGCAGTATTTT. The encoded protein is CATSSSGAPTDTQYF. The chain uses TRBV15 and TRBJ2-3; the D gene is possibly TRBD2 (6 bases). V lost 3 bases to trimming and J lost 6 bases, with 16 bases between them. This CDR3 is 15 amino acids long. In germline, CDR1 is LNHNV, CDR2 YYDKDF (reference sequence). Complete variable domain (other parts from reference TRBV15 and TRBJ2-3): DAMVIQNPRYQVTQFGKPVTLSCSQTLNHNVMYWYQQKSSQAPKLLFHYYDKDFNNEADTPDNFQSRRPNTSFCFLDIRSPGLGDTAMYLCATSSSGAPTDTQYFGPGTRLTVL.

The rearrangement uses TRBV30 and TRBJ1-2, with 8 positions matching TRBD1. V lost 0 bases, J lost 2 bases, and 8 bases stayed unmatched. The CDR3 contains 16 residues. The germline gives CDR1 GTSNPN, CDR2 SVGIG (reference sequence). The CDR3 loop reads CAWSVPGGITNYGYTF. The CDR3 DNA sequence: TGTGCCTGGAGTGTACCAGGGGGCATTACCAACTATGGCTACACCTTC.

V is TRBV13 and J is TRBJ2-3; D possibly matches TRBD1 or TRBD2 (5 bases each). The germline V gene encodes CDR1 PRHDT and CDR2 FYEKMQ (reference sequence). Trimming pared 5 bases from V and 10 bases from J, leaving 13 bases between. The CDR3 is 12 amino acids. CDR3 DNA: TGTGCCAGCAGCGCCGGGACCTCGGCGCAGTATTTT. Its translation is CASSAGTSAQYF.

This chain joins TRBV18 and TRBJ2-7; 7 positions agree with TRBD2. The V gene's germline CDR1 is KGHSH and CDR2 LQKENI. V lost 1 base to trimming and J lost 1 base; unmatched junction nucleotides: 7. This CDR3 is built from 16 residues. CDR3 residues: CASSPRGGAFSYEQYF. CDR3 nucleotides: TGTGCCAGCTCACCACGGGGGGGTGCCTTTTCCTACGAGCAGTACTTC.

The chain couples TRBV10-3 to TRBJ2-7; possible D gene TRBD2, 5 bases. The germline CDR1 and CDR2 sequences are ENHRY and SYGVKD. V gave up 0 bases and J gave up 7 bases, with 22 bases separating them. CDR3 length: 17 residues. The CDR3 is CAISESRAGLASFEQYF. CDR3 nucleotide sequence: TGTGCCATCAGTGAGTCTCGGGCTGGGCTAGCTTCGTTTGAGCAGTACTTC.

The chain employs TRBV11-2 and TRBJ2-7; D might be TRBD2 (7 bases). Per germline, CDR1 SGHAT and CDR2 FQNNGV. This CDR3 is built from 14 residues. The V end was cut by 5 bases, the J end by 7 bases, with 18 bases between. The CDR3 DNA follows: TGTGCCAGCAGCCAAGGAGGGGGGGCTGTTGAGCAGTACTTC. Amino acids: CASSQGGGAVEQYF.

The chain couples TRBV5-4 to TRBJ1-6; maybe TRBD1 (5 bases). The CDR3 spans 18 residues. V lost 2 bases and J lost 7, with 22 bases in between. Germline CDR1 reads SGHNT; CDR2 reads YYREEE (reference sequence). The CDR3 DNA sequence: TGTGCCAGCAGCTTTTTGCTCGGGGGGACCGACTCCAATTCACCCCTCCACTTT. Its translation: CASSFLLGGTDSNSPLHF. Full variable domain (rest looked up from reference TRBV5-4 and TRBJ1-6): ETGVTQSPTHLIKTRGQQVTLRCSSQSGHNTVSWYQQALGQGPQFIFQYYREEENGRGNFPPRFSGLQFPNYSSELNVNALELDDSALYLCASSFLLGGTDSNSPLHFGNGTRLTVT.

The chain recombines TRBV5-1 with TRBJ2-7; 9 bases line up with TRBD2. This CDR3 is built from 15 residues. The V segment lost 2 bases and the J segment 3 bases; nucleotides outside the gene matches: 6. Germline V gene data show CDR1 as SGHRS and CDR2 as YFSETQ. In DNA, the CDR3 is TGCGCCAGCAGCTTCAGCGGGGGGACTGTCTACGAGCAGTACTTC. Residues: CASSFSGGTVYEQYF.

The rearrangement joins TRBV6-4 to TRBJ2-1; 9 nucleotides align to TRBD2. Germline CDR1 MRHNA, CDR2 SNTAGT. The CDR3 has 15 residues. After removal of 3 bases from V and 8 bases from J, the junction contained 8 bases not matched to a gene. The DNA for the CDR3 is TGTGCCAGCAGTGATAGCGGGCGGGGGGGCCATGAGCAGTTCTTC. This sequence encodes CASSDSGRGGHEQFF.